The next 5 T cell receptor beta chains were all read from a single sample in a study of a mutant IDH1 vaccine in newly diagnosed glioma. Time point noted: baseline, week 1 (first vaccination visit). Treatment here: pre-vaccination baseline after standard-of-care therapy. Assay used: immunoSEQ multiplex PCR; TCRdb lists only in-frame clones, some missing. The table lists about 51,000 clones, roughly 80% of them singletons. The sequenced sample was PBMCs, obtained from a glioma patient treated with radiotherapy, temozolomide or both. All receptors come from a woman between 40 and 55 years old with glioma.

This clone was found a few times. The rearrangement uses TRBV6-1 and TRBJ1-6; no clear D. From germline, CDR1 is MNHNS and CDR2 SASEGT. Trimming took 8 bases from V and 8 from J, leaving 13 bases between them. The CDR3 contains 13 residues. The CDR3 bases are TGTGCCAGCCTCCCGGACGGATATTCACCCCTCCACTTT. As protein: CASLPDGYSPLHF.

The J gene is TRBJ2-7, the V gene TRBV6-1; D remains ambiguous. Per germline, CDR1 MNHNS and CDR2 SASEGT. With 7 bases removed from V and 3 bases from J, the gap between germline ends came to 7 bases. The CDR3 has 11 amino acids. The CDR3 DNA reads TGTGCCAGCAAAAAAGACTACGAGCAGTACTTC. This encodes CASKKDYEQYF.

The V and J genes are TRBV4-3 and TRBJ1-3; maybe TRBD1 (6 bases). This CDR3 is built from 16 residues. The V gene lost 0 bases and the J gene lost 4 bases, with 13 bases spanning the gap. The germline gives CDR1 LGHNA, CDR2 YSLEER. The DNA for the CDR3 is TGCGCCAGCAGCCAAGATCCGGGGGCAGCGGGAAACACCATATATTTT. Residues: CASSQDPGAAGNTIYF.

This chain connects TRBV2 to TRBJ1-4; D unclear. The V and J ends lost 1 base and 3 bases respectively, with 9 bases between them. The CDR3 is made up of 15 amino acids. Germline values: CDR1 SNHLY, CDR2 FYNNEI. The CDR3 bases are TGTGCCAGCAGTGAAGAGACATTTCCTAATGAAAAACTGTTTTTT. Translating it yields CASSEETFPNEKLFF.

The chain carries TRBV6-5 and TRBJ2-7; 13 bases align to TRBD2. CDR1 and CDR2 from the germline V gene are MNHEY and SVGAGI. The CDR3 is 15 amino acids. The V and J ends lost 4 bases and 5 bases, in that order; junction bases with no gene match: 5. CDR3 sequence (DNA): TGTGCCAGCAGTTTGACTAGCGGGGGGAGGGACGAGCAGTACTTC. Amino acids: CASSLTSGGRDEQYF.